Below are 17 T cell receptor beta chains sequenced from a single sample in a study of Ad26.COV2.S vaccination and SARS-CoV-2 variants. Here immunoSEQ multiplex PCR was the method, and the copy in TCRdb shows in-frame clones only, minus some. The sample yields around 300,000 clones, less than 90% seen once. The treatment here: some 20 received Ad26.COV2.S at low or high dose, single or two shots; roughly five received placebo; per-sample allocation not given. Sampling occurred on day 63 after the first vaccine or placebo injection. Source: peripheral blood, taken in a trial of Ad26.COV2.S vaccine versus placebo. The receptors here all came from a person between 18 and 59 years old who received the Ad26.COV2.S COVID-19 vaccine or a placebo.

The sample holds one count of this clone. Here the CDR3 reads CASSLAPGWEQFF. The CDR3, as DNA: TGTGCCAGCAGCTTAGCCCCAGGGTGGGAGCAGTTCTTC. This sequence joins TRBV7-2 and TRBJ2-1; D is perhaps TRBD1 (5 bases). Germline loops: CDR1 SGHTA, CDR2 FQGNSA. Trimming removed 0 bases at V and 10 bases at J, with 10 bases between. The CDR3 contains 13 residues.

The chain couples TRBV4-1 to TRBJ2-1, with D tentatively TRBD2 (6 bases). V was cut by 0 bases and J by 1 base, with 13 bases left in between. Germline CDR1 is MGHRA and CDR2 is YSYEKL. This CDR3 region has 17 residues. CDR3 bases: TGCGCCAGCAGCCAAGATGGGGGGTTTGGGTCCTACAATGAGCAGTTCTTC. Protein sequence: CASSQDGGFGSYNEQFF.

This clone has just one count. This chain connects TRBV24-1 to TRBJ2-2; D is unresolved. The CDR3 has 12 amino acids. The germline V and J ends were trimmed by 6 bases and 1 base, with 2 bases remaining between them. CDR1 and CDR2 from the germline V gene are KGHDR and SFDVKD. CDR3 loop: CATSQNTGELFF. The CDR3 nucleotides read TGTGCCACCAGTCAGAACACCGGGGAGCTGTTTTTT.

V gene TRBV9 combines with J gene TRBJ2-1; D remains unclear. This CDR3 comprises 15 residues. V was shortened by 0 bases and J by 5 bases, with 12 bases between the two germline ends. The germline V gene has CDR1 SGDLS and CDR2 YYNGEE. The CDR3 DNA sequence: TGTGCCAGCAGCGTAGCGGTGACACCTGACAATGAGCAGTTCTTC. As protein: CASSVAVTPDNEQFF.

The rearrangement links TRBV2 to TRBJ2-7; TRBD1 is a possible D gene (6 bases). With 6 bases removed from V and 3 bases from J, the gap between germline ends came to 21 bases. Germline loops: CDR1 SNHLY, CDR2 FYNNEI. The CDR3 runs 16 residues. CDR3 residues: CASSQGTPRLRYEQYF. As DNA, the CDR3 is TGTGCCAGCAGCCAAGGGACACCAAGGCTTCGCTACGAGCAGTACTTC.

V usage is TRBV2 and J usage is TRBJ2-5; the D gene is possibly TRBD1 (6 bases). V dropped 7 bases and J dropped 5 bases, with 17 bases sitting between them. The germline V gene encodes CDR1 SNHLY and CDR2 FYNNEI. The CDR3 is 14 amino acids. The CDR3 DNA is TGTGCCAGCATTGGACAGTCTGAGAGGGAGACCCAGTACTTC. Translated: CASIGQSERETQYF.

This clone turned up a few times. The chain employs TRBV9 and TRBJ2-2; TRBD2 agrees at 11 bases. Germline trimming cut 2 bases from V and 7 bases from J; bases unmatched to any gene: 7. Germline V lookup: CDR1 SGDLS, CDR2 YYNGEE. This CDR3 is 16 amino acids long. The CDR3 DNA reads TGTGCCAGCAGCGTCTATAGCGGGAGGGCCCGCGGGGAGCTGTTTTTT. This encodes CASSVYSGRARGELFF.

The J gene is TRBJ1-1, the V gene TRBV5-5, with D perhaps TRBD1 (5 bases). With 0 bases removed from V and 3 bases from J, the gap between germline ends came to 15 bases. In germline, CDR1 is SGHKS, CDR2 YYEKEE (reference sequence). The CDR3 contains 16 residues. The CDR3 DNA is TGTGCCAGCAGCTTGGCCATCAGGGCACGGGACACTGAAGCTTTCTTT. Its protein is CASSLAIRARDTEAFF.

This CDR3 reads CASSLTGPRNTIYF. CDR3 sequence (DNA): TGTGCCAGCAGTTTAACAGGGCCTAGAAACACCATATATTTT. This chain connects TRBV28 to TRBJ1-3; TRBD1 is a possible D gene (6 bases). CDR1 is MDHEN, CDR2 SYDVKM, per germline. This CDR3 is built from 14 residues. V lost 2 bases to trimming and J lost 5 bases, with 10 bases between them. The whole variable domain, filled in from reference TRBV28 and TRBJ1-3, reads DVKVTQSSRYLVKRTGEKVFLECVQDMDHENMFWYRQDPGLGLRLIYFSYDVKMKEKGDIPEGYSVSREKKERFSLILESASTNQTSMYLCASSLTGPRNTIYFGEGSWLTVV.

The chain is built from TRBV7-3 and TRBJ1-1; D ambiguous. The CDR3 spans 14 residues. CDR1 and CDR2 (germline): SGHTA, FQGTGA. The V gene lost 2 bases and the J gene lost 5 bases, with 12 bases spanning the gap. CDR3 residues: CASSLGRRWTEAFF. The CDR3 nucleotides read TGTGCCAGCAGCTTAGGCCGGAGGTGGACTGAAGCTTTCTTT.

V and J are TRBV21-1 and TRBJ2-7. TRBV21-1 is described as a pseudogene. This CDR3 has 11 amino acids. In nucleotides, the CDR3 is TGTGCCAGCAGCGGACGCTACGAGCAGTACTTC. This encodes CASSGRYEQYF.

As to this clone: Germline is not matched at one junction end, which may reflect a read error. This chain connects TRBV28 to TRBJ2-1, with 7 bases aligning to TRBD1. There are 12 residues in the CDR3. The germline V gene encodes CDR1 MDHEN and CDR2 SYDVKM. This chain's CDR3 is CASRDRNNEQFF. The CDR3 DNA follows: TGTGCGAGCAGGGACAGAAACAATGAGCAGTTCTTC. The variable domain in full, with the rest retrieved from reference TRBV28 and TRBJ2-1, is DVKVTQSSRYLVKRTGEKVFLECVQDMDHENMFWYRQDPGLGLRLIYFSYDVKMKEKGDIPEGYSVSREKKERFSLILESASTNQTSMYLCASRDRNNEQFFGPGTRLTVL.

The chain combines TRBV5-8 with TRBJ1-2, with D possibly TRBD1 on 5 matching bases. CDR3 size: 13 residues. The germline CDR1 and CDR2 sequences are SGHTS and YDEGEE. Trimming left V 2 bases short and J 7 bases short, with 12 bases between. The CDR3, as DNA: TGTGCCAGCAGCTTAGGAGGGACTCCTGGCTACACCTTC. Translation gives CASSLGGTPGYTF.

The rearrangement joins TRBV3-1 (or the pseudogene TRBV3-2) to TRBJ2-2; tentative D call: TRBD2 (6 bases). Trimming shortened V by 3 bases and J by 1 base, and 12 bases separated the two germline ends. The germline gives CDR1 LGHDT, CDR2 YNNKEL (reference sequence). The CDR3 runs 16 residues. The CDR3: CASSHRNGRNTGELFF. In DNA form, the CDR3 reads TGTGCCAGCAGCCACCGTAACGGGAGGAACACCGGGGAGCTGTTTTTT.

The genes are TRBV4-2 and TRBJ2-3; D unresolved. This CDR3 comprises 15 residues. Germline CDR1 reads LGHNA; CDR2 reads YNFKEQ. Trimming cost V 4 bases and J 1 base, with 12 bases left between them. CDR3 protein: CASSPYARGTDTQYF. The CDR3 DNA reads as TGTGCCAGCAGCCCTTACGCAAGGGGCACAGATACGCAGTATTTT.

The rearrangement joins TRBV28 to TRBJ1-4; D gene unclear. CDR3 length: 11 amino acids. Germline V gene sequence: CDR1 MDHEN, CDR2 SYDVKM. Trimming shortened V by 3 bases and J by 7 bases, and 3 bases separated the two germline ends. The DNA for the CDR3 is TGTGCCAGCAGTTTCCGTGAAAAACTGTTTTTT. It codes for CASSFREKLFF.

The chain employs TRBV7-6 and TRBJ1-5, with unresolved D. Germline CDR1 and CDR2: SGHVS and FNYEAQ. V gave up 5 bases and J gave up 4 bases, with 6 bases separating them. The length of the CDR3 is 12 residues. CDR3 sequence reads: CASSPINQPQHF. As DNA, the CDR3 is TGTGCCAGCAGCCCCATTAATCAGCCCCAGCATTTT.